This entry lists 6 T cell receptor beta chains sequenced from one sample in a study of lymphopenia after photon versus proton radiotherapy. Only in-frame clones appear in the TCRdb table, and some are missing; sequencing was by immunoSEQ multiplex PCR. The sample holds approximately 160,000 clones, about 88% seen once. The material sequenced was peripheral blood, taken from a patient treated with photon-based radiotherapy. The receptors here all came from a man aged 45-65 years with gastric cancer.

CDR3: CASSGGVNTEAFF. The CDR3 DNA is TGCGCCAGCAGCGGCGGGGTTAACACTGAAGCTTTCTTT. The rearrangement links TRBV5-1 to TRBJ1-1; D gene ambiguous. The V gene lost 4 bases and the J gene lost 2 bases, with 9 bases spanning the gap. Germline V lookup: CDR1 SGHRS, CDR2 YFSETQ. The CDR3 sequence is 13 residues long.

V is TRBV23-1 and J is TRBJ2-7; TRBD2 is a possible D gene (5 bases). TRBV23-1 is designated an ORF whose function remains uncertain. Trimming shortened V by 10 bases and J by 6 bases, and 22 bases separated the two germline ends. This CDR3 spans 14 amino acids. The CDR3, as DNA: TGCGCCACCGATAAAGCGGCTGGAGGTTGCGAGCAGTACTTC. Its translation is CATDKAAGGCEQYF.

The chain is built from TRBV5-1 and TRBJ2-1; the match to TRBD2 covers 11 bases. Germline assignment: CDR1 SGHRS and CDR2 YFSETQ. The CDR3 spans 16 residues. Trimming cost V 0 bases and J 9 bases; bases outside gene matches: 8. CDR3 coding DNA: TGCGCCAGCAGCTTGGGAGGTAGCGGGAGGGCCACTGAGCAGTTCTTC. This codes for CASSLGGSGRATEQFF.

The sample holds one count of this clone. The V gene is TRBV11-2, the J gene TRBJ1-3; D is ambiguous. V shed 3 bases and J shed 3 bases, with 6 bases lying between them. CDR3 length: 13 residues. The germline V gene has CDR1 SGHAT and CDR2 FQNNGV. CDR3 residues: CASSFYGGNTIYF. The DNA of the CDR3 is TGTGCCAGCAGCTTTTATGGTGGAAACACCATATATTTT.

This sequence joins TRBV29-1 and TRBJ2-3, with 9 nucleotides matching TRBD2. The V gene end was trimmed by 4 bases and the J gene end by 1 base; junction bases not matched to a gene: 9. Germline CDR1 is SQVTM and CDR2 is ANQGSEA. This CDR3 has 16 amino acids. The CDR3 here is CSVAGARLAGTDTQYF. The CDR3 nucleotides are TGCAGCGTTGCGGGGGCGCGACTAGCGGGCACAGATACGCAGTATTTT.

The genes are TRBV16 and TRBJ2-1; D may be TRBD1 (5 bases). V lost 4 bases, J lost 8 bases, and 12 bases lay in between. CDR1 KGHSY and CDR2 FQNENV come from the germline V gene. CDR3 length: 13 amino acids. CDR3 bases: TGTGCCAGCAGCCTACTAAGGGGTGATGAGCAGTTCTTC. Translating it yields CASSLLRGDEQFF.